This entry describes one T cell receptor beta chain. Its target is not known. The data are from a study of T cells after yellow fever vaccination. Findings and limits, study-wide: The booster response re-showed most primary clones: approximately 95% CD4, over 80% CD8.

TCRdb ran MiXCR on the 5' RACE reads and lists one entry per CDR3 protein. The table records about 430,000 distinct CDR3 sequences, around 20% of them present only once. The CDR3 length is 13 residues. Trimming pared 5 bases from V and 6 bases from J, leaving 11 bases between. Germline V lookup: CDR1 KGHSH, CDR2 LQKENI. This clonotype originated in a man aged 18-30 years who received the YFV17D yellow fever vaccine. Material: PBMCs, obtained before the yellow fever booster vaccination. The chain links TRBV18 to TRBJ1-5; tentative D call: TRBD1 (6 bases). The CDR3 loop reads CASSADRTQPQHF. DNA of the CDR3: TGTGCCAGCTCAGCCGACAGGACTCAGCCCCAGCATTTT.